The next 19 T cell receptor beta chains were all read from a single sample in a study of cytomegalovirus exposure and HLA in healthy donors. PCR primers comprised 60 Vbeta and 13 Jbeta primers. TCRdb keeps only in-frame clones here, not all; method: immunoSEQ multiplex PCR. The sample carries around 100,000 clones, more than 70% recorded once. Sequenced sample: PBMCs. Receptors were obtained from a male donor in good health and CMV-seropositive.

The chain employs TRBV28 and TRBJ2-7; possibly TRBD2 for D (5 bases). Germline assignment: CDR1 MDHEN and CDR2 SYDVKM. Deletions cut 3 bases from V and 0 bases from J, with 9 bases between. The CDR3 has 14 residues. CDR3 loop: CASSLDSDSYEQYF. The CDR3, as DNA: TGTGCCAGCAGTTTGGACTCGGACTCCTACGAGCAGTACTTC.

The CDR3 loop is CASSWRDLQETQYF. The CDR3 DNA is TGTGCCAGCAGCTGGAGGGACTTACAAGAGACCCAGTACTTC. The V call is TRBV7-9, the J call TRBJ2-5; TRBD2 might be the D (6 bases). This CDR3 spans 14 amino acids. The germline V gene has CDR1 SEHNR and CDR2 FQNEAQ (reference sequence). With 4 bases removed from V and 2 bases from J, the gap between germline ends came to 11 bases.

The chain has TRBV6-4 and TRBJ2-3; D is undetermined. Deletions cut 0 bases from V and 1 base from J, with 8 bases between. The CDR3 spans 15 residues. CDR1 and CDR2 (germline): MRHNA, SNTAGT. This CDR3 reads CASSDSMGGTDTQYF. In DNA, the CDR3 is TGTGCCAGCAGTGACTCGATGGGCGGCACAGATACGCAGTATTTT.

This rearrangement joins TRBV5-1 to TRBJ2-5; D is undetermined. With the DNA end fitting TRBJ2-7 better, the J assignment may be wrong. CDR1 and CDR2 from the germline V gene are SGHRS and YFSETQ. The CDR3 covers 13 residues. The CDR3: CASSFRSSYEQYF. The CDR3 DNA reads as TGCGCCAGCAGCTTTAGGAGCTCCTACGAGCAGTACTTC.

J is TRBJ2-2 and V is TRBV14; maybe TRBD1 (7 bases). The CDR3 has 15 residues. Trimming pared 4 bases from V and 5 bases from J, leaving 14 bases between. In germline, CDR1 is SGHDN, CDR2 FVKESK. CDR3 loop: CASSRRRGQTGELFF. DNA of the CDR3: TGTGCCAGCAGCCGGAGGAGGGGGCAGACCGGGGAGCTGTTTTTT.

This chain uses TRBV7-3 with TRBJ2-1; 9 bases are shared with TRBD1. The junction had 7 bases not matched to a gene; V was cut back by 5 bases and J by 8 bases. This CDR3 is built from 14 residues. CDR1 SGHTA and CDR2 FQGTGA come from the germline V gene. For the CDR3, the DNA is TGTGCCAGCAGCAGGGACAGGGTAAAGGATGAGCAGTTCTTC. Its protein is CASSRDRVKDEQFF.

The CDR3 region is CASSPRDRGRSYYGYTF. The CDR3 region has the DNA TGTGCCAGCAGTCCCCGGGACAGGGGGCGCTCGTACTATGGCTACACCTTC. The genes are TRBV28 and TRBJ1-2; 12 positions match TRBD1. Germline CDR1 and CDR2: MDHEN and SYDVKM. The CDR3 contains 17 residues. The V segment lost 5 bases and the J segment 3 bases; nucleotides outside the gene matches: 10.

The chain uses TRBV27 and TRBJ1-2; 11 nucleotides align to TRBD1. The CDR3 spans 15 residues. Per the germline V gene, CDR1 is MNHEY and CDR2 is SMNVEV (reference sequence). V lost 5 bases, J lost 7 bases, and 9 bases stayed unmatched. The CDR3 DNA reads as TGTGCCAGCAGTACCGGGACAGGGGGAGTGAGTGGCTACACCTTC. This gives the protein CASSTGTGGVSGYTF.

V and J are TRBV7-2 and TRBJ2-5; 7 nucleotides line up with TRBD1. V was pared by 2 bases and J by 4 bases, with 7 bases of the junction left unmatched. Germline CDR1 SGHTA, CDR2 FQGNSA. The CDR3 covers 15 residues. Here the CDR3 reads CASSLMWSGGETQYF. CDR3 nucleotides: TGTGCCAGCAGCTTAATGTGGTCAGGGGGAGAGACCCAGTACTTC. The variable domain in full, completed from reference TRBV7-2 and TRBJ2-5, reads GAGVSQSPSNKVTEKGKDVELRCDPISGHTALYWYRQSLGQGLEFLIYFQGNSAPDKSGLPSDRFSAERTGGSVSTLTIQRTQQEDSAVYLCASSLMWSGGETQYFGPGTRLLVL.

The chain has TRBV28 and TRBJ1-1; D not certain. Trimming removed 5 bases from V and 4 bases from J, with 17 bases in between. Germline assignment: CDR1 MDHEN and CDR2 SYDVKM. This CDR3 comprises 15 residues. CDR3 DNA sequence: TGTGCCAGCAGTCAAAGAGGGTACCGCCGCACTGAAGCTTTCTTT. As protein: CASSQRGYRRTEAFF.

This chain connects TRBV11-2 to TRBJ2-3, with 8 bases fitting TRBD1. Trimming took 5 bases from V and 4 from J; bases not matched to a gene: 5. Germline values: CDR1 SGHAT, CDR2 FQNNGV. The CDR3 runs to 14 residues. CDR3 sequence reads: CASSLQGASDTQYF. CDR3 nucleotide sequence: TGTGCCAGCAGCCTCCAGGGGGCGTCAGATACGCAGTATTTT. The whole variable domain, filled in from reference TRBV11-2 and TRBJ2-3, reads EAGVAQSPRYKIIEKRQSVAFWCNPISGHATLYWYQQILGQGPKLLIQFQNNGVVDDSQLPKDRFSAERLKGVDSTLKIQPAKLEDSAVYLCASSLQGASDTQYFGPGTRLTVL.

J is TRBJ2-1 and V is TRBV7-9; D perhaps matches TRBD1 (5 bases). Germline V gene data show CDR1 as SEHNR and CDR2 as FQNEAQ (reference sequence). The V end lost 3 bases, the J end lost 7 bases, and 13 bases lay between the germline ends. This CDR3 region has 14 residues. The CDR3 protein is CASSFIRDRNEQFF. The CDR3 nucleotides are TGTGCCAGCAGCTTTATCAGGGATAGGAATGAGCAGTTCTTC.

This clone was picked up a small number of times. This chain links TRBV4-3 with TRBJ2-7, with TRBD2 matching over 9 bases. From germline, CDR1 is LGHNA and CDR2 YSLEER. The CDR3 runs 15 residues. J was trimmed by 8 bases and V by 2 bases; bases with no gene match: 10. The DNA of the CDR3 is TGCGCCAGCAGCCAATCTAGGGTAGCGGGAGATCAGCAGTACTTC. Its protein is CASSQSRVAGDQQYF.

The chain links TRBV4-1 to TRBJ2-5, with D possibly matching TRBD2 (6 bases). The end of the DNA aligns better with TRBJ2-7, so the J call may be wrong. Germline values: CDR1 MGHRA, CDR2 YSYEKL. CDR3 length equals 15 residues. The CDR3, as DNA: TGCGCCAGCAGCCGAGTCGGGGGATACGGCGGCGAGCAGTACTTC. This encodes CASSRVGGYGGEQYF.

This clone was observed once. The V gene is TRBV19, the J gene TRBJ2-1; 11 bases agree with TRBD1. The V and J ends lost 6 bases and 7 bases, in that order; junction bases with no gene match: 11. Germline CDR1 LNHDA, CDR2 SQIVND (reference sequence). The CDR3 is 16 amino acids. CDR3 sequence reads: CASSIAGQGAMNEQFF. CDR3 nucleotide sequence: TGTGCCAGTAGCATCGCCGGACAGGGGGCTATGAATGAGCAGTTCTTC. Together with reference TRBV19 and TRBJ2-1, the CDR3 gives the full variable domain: DGGITQSPKYLFRKEGQNVTLSCEQNLNHDAMYWYRQDPGQGLRLIYYSQIVNDFQKGDIAEGYSVSREKKESFPLTVTSAQKNPTAFYLCASSIAGQGAMNEQFFGPGTRLTVL.

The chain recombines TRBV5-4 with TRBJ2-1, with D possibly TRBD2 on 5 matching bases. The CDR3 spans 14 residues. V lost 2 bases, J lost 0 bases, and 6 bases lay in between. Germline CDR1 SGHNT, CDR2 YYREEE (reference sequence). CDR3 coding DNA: TGTGCCAGCAGCTTTGGGAGCTCCTACAATGAGCAGTTCTTC. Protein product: CASSFGSSYNEQFF.

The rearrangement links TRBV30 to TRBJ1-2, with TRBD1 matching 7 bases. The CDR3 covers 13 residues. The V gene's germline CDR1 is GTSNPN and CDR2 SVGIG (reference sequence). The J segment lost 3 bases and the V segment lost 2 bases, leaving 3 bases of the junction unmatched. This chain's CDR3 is CAWSRGRDYGYTF. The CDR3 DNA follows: TGTGCCTGGAGTAGGGGGCGGGACTATGGCTACACCTTC.

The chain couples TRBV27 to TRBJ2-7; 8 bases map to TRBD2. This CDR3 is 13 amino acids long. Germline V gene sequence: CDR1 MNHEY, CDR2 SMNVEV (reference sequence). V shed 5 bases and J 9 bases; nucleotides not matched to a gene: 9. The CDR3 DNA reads TGTGCCAGCAGTCCCCGGGGGGGTCGGGGGCAGTACTTC. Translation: CASSPRGGRGQYF.

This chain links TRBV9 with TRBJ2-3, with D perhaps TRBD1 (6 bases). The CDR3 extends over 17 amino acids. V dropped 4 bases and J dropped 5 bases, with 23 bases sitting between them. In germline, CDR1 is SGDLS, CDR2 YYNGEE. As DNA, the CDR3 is TGTGCCAGCAGCCCCAGGGGCAATTCGCTACTGGGAGATACGCAGTATTTT. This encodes CASSPRGNSLLGDTQYF.